This record looks at one TCR beta chain sequence and its context. The germline V and J ends were trimmed by 7 bases and 8 bases, with 11 bases remaining between them. CDR1 LNHNV and CDR2 YYDKDF come from the germline V gene (reference sequence). The CDR3 runs to 11 residues. Punch biopsies of lesional scalp, plus peripheral blood, were taken from alopecia areata patients. Reverse transcription of extracted RNA yielded cDNA, which provided the sequencing template. The protocol was immunoSEQ multiplex PCR, while the TCRdb copy is restricted to in-frame clones and leaves out a portion. This sample carries 100,000 to 150,000 clones, roughly 50% of them seen once, and the ten largest clones take about 11%. This specimen comes from a study of CD8+ T cells in alopecia areata.

This clonotype was sampled from a human donor with alopecia areata. J is TRBJ1-2 and V is TRBV15; maybe TRBD1 (6 bases). Sequencing was carried out using NKG2D-low CD8+ T cells sorted from blood. The CDR3 bases are TGTGCCACCAATTACAGGGACGGCTACACCTTC. Residues: CATNYRDGYTF.